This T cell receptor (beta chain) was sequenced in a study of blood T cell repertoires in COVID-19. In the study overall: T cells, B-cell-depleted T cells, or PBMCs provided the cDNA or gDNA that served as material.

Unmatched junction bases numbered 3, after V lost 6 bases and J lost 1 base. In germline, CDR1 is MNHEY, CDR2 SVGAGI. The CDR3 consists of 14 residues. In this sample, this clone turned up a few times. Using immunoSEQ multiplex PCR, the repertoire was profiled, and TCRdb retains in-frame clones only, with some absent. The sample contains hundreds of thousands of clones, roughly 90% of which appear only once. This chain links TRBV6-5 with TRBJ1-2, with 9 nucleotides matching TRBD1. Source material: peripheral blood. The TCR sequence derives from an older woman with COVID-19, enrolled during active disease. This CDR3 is CASRPGQGNYGYTF. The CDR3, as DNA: TGTGCCAGCAGGCCGGGACAGGGTAACTATGGCTACACCTTC.